This T cell receptor (beta chain) is from a study of blood T cell repertoires in COVID-19. Enrolled through a virtual design, the participants were between roughly 18 and 90 years of age and came from fewer than 30 US areas. Recovered Cohort 3 donors showed two negative PCRs, clearance, or symptom resolution. The CDR3 runs to 15 residues. Per germline, CDR1 SGHVS and CDR2 FQNEAQ. J gave up 5 bases and V 5 bases, and 11 bases lay outside the gene matches. Some clones are missing from TCRdb's copy, which holds only in-frame ones; the method was immunoSEQ multiplex PCR. Of about 380,000 clones listed, 88% are singletons.

Sequencing used PBMCs or T cells enriched from blood (not recorded which). The TCR sequence derives from a woman younger than 35 who had recovered from COVID-19. The V and J genes are TRBV7-8 and TRBJ1-2, with 7 bases lining up with TRBD1. CDR3 DNA: TGTGCCAGCAGCCTAGAGGGGGCGGTGGGTTATGGCTACACCTTC. Residues: CASSLEGAVGYGYTF. Full variable domain (rest looked up from reference TRBV7-8 and TRBJ1-2): GAGVSQSPRYKVAKRGQDVALRCDPISGHVSLFWYQQALGQGPEFLTYFQNEAQLDKSGLPSDRFFAERPEGSVSTLKIQRTQQEDSAVYLCASSLEGAVGYGYTFGSGTRLTVV.